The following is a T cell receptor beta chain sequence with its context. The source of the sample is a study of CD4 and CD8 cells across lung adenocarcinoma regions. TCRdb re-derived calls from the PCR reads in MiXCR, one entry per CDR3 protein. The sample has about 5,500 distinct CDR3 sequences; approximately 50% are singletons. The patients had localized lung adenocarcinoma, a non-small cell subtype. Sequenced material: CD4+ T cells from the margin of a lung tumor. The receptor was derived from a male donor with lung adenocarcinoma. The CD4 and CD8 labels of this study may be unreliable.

The CDR3 is CASSPYTNNEQFF. For the CDR3, the DNA is TGTGCCAGCAGCCCATATACGAACAATGAGCAGTTCTTC. The chain recombines TRBV7-2 with TRBJ2-1; unclear D gene. The germline V gene encodes CDR1 SGHTA and CDR2 FQGNSA. V gave up 5 bases and J gave up 5 bases, with 10 bases separating them. This CDR3 is built from 13 residues.